Given below is one T cell receptor (beta chain) in context. What it binds is not known. The source of the sample is a study of CD8 T cells in ankylosing spondylitis. The CDR3 loop spans 15 amino acids. Germline CDR1 and CDR2: SGHKS and YYEKEE (reference sequence). Deletions cut 4 bases from V and 3 bases from J, with 17 bases between. Libraries for TCR beta were made by quantitative 5'-RACE with molecular barcodes. TCRdb called the 5' RACE reads again in MiXCR, with one record for every CDR3 protein. The table includes about 360,000 distinct CDR3 sequences, 20% to 25% detected once. Study-level points and caveats: According to the report, clones linked to the disease were significantly enriched in matched synovial fluid samples taken from ankylosing spondylitis patients. A motif in TCR beta, a set of roughly eight highly homologous variants, appeared characteristic of ankylosing spondylitis blood.

This clonotype was sampled from a male donor with ankylosing spondylitis or in good health (not recorded which). The sample taken for sequencing was blood, either unsorted or a sorted T cell fraction (not recorded which). The V and J genes are TRBV5-5 and TRBJ2-7; D possibly matches TRBD1 or TRBD2 (5 bases each). The CDR3 coding sequence is TGTGCCAGCAGCAGTCACGAGGGGAGCTTCTACGAGCAGTACTTC. Amino acid sequence: CASSSHEGSFYEQYF.